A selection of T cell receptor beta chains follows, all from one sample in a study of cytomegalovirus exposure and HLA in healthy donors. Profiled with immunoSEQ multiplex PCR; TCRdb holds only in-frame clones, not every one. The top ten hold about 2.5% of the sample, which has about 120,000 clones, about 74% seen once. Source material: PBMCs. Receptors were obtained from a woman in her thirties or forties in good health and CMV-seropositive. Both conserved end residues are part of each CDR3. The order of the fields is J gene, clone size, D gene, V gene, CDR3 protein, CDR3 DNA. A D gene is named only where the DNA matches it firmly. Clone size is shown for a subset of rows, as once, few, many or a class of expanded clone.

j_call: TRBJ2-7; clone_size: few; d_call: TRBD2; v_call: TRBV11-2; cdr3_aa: CASSSIAGVHEQYF; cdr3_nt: TGTGCCAGCAGCTCGATAGCGGGAGTCCACGAGCAGTACTTC
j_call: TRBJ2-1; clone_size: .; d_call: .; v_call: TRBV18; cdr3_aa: CASSTGGLDEQFF; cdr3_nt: TGTGCCAGCTCAACAGGAGGGCTTGATGAGCAGTTCTTC
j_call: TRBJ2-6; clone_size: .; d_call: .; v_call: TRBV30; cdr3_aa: CAWTVGPGANVLTF; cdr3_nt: TGTGCCTGGACGGTCGGTCCTGGGGCCAACGTCCTGACTTTC
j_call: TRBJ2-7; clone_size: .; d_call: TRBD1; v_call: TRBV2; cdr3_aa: CASSRDRAYEQYF; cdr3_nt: TGTGCCAGCAGCCGGGACAGGGCCTACGAGCAGTACTTC
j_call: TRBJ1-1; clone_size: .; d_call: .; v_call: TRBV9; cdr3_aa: CASSVEYRGREAFF; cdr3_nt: TGTGCCAGCAGCGTAGAATATAGGGGCCGTGAAGCTTTCTTT
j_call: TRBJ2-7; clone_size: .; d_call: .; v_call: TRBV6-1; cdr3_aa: CAIGMGQVTYEQYF; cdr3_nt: TGTGCCATCGGGATGGGCCAGGTGACCTACGAGCAGTACTTC
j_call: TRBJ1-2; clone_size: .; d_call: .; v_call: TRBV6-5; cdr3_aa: CASSSRVGYYGYTF; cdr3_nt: TGTGCCAGCAGTTCCCGGGTCGGCTACTATGGCTACACCTTC
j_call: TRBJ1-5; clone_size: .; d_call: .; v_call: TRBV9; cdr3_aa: CASSKGVSNQPQHF; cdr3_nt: TGTGCCAGCAGCAAGGGGGTCAGCAATCAGCCCCAGCATTTT
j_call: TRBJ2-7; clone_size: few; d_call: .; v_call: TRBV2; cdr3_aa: CASSVVVYEQYF; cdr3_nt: TGTGCCAGCAGTGTAGTGGTCTACGAGCAGTACTTC
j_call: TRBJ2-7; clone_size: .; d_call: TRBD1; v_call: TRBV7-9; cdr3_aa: CASSSVPGQGAHEQYF; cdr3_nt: TGTGCCAGCAGCTCAGTCCCGGGACAGGGGGCCCACGAGCAGTACTTC
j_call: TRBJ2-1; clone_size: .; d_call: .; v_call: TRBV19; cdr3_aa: CASSIRQGNEQFF; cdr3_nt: TGTGCCAGTAGTATACGGCAGGGCAATGAGCAGTTCTTC
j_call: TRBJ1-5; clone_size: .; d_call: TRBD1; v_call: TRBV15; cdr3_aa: CATSGQVDQPQHF; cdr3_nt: TGTGCCACCAGCGGACAGGTAGATCAGCCCCAGCATTTT
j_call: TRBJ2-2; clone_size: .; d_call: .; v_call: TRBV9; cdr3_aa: CASSLLTETGELFF; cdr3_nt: TGTGCCAGCAGCCTCCTGACTGAAACCGGGGAGCTGTTTTTT
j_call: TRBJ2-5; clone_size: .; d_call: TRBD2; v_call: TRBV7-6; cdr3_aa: CASSRTGTSGGGAETQYF; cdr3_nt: TGTGCCAGCAGCCGCACCGGGACTAGCGGGGGAGGAGCAGAGACCCAGTACTTC
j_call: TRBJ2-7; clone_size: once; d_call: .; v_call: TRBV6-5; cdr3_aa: CASSSAKDFSVEQYF; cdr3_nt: TGTGCCAGCAGTTCCGCAAAGGACTTTTCAGTCGAGCAGTACTTC
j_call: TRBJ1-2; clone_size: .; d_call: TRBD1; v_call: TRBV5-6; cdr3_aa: CASSLGQGEGYTF; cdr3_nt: TGTGCCAGCTCTCTGGGACAGGGGGAAGGCTACACCTTC
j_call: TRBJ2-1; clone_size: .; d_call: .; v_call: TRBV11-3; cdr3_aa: CASSLGRLALDEQFF; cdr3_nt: TGTGCCAGCAGCTTAGGGAGGCTAGCTTTGGATGAGCAGTTCTTC